This section outlines one T cell receptor (beta chain) sequence together with its context. TCRdb keeps only in-frame clones here, not all; method: immunoSEQ multiplex PCR. The data show over 250,000 clones, more than 75% seen once. This sample stems from a study of blood T cell repertoires in COVID-19. The germline CDR1 and CDR2 sequences are MNHEY and SVGEGT. This CDR3 spans 16 amino acids. V was cut by 0 bases and J by 1 base, with 12 bases left in between. This chain links TRBV6-2 or TRBV6-3 with TRBJ1-1; D unclear. Sample: peripheral blood. The clonotype originates from a woman between 35 and 50 years old who had recovered from COVID-19. CDR3 coding DNA: TGTGCCAGCAGTTACTCGACTAGGGAGGGGAACACTGAAGCTTTCTTT. Protein: CASSYSTREGNTEAFF.